This T cell receptor (beta chain) was profiled in a study of T-cell reconstitution after alpha-beta-depleted transplantation in children. Unique molecular identifiers were incorporated during preparation of the TCRbeta library. Each CDR3 protein gets one entry after TCRdb re-called the PCR reads with MiXCR. This sample has around 190,000 distinct CDR3 sequences, with 5.5% to 7% found just once. The CDR3 is 12 residues long. A word on this clonotype: Its specificity is unknown.

Study-level points and caveats: Surviving recipient T cells and thymic progenitors underlay high day-60 TCRbeta diversity in some patients. Reportedly, alpha-beta T cells present about two months post-transplant originated from several hundred expanded clones of graft origin.

This clonotype was obtained from a boy between 2 and 15 years old with acute lymphoblastic leukemia, due to receive a stem cell transplant. This chain links TRBV21-1 with TRBJ2-3. TRBV21-1 is flagged as a pseudogene. The sequenced sample was PBMCs, obtained before TCRalphabeta/CD19-depleted stem cell transplant. In DNA, the CDR3 is TGTGCCAGCAGCACGCTTGGGGATACGCAGTATTTT. Encoded protein: CASSTLGDTQYF.